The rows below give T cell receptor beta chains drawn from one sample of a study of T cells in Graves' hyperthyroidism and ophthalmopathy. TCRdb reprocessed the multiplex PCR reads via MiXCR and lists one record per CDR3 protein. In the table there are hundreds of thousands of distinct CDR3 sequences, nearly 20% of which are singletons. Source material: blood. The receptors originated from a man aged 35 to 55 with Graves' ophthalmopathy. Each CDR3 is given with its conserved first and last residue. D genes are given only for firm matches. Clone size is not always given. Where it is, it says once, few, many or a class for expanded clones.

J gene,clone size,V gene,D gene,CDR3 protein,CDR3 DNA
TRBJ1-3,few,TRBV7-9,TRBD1,CASSPRTGVGNTIYF,TGTGCCAGCAGCCCACGGACAGGGGTCGGAAACACCATATATTTT
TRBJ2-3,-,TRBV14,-,CASSQEGVPLETQYF,TGTGCCAGCAGCCAAGAGGGAGTCCCTTTAGAGACGCAGTATTTT
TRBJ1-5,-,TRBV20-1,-,CSARDSMGTSSNQPQHF,TGCAGTGCTAGAGATTCGATGGGGACGAGTAGCAATCAGCCCCAGCATTTT
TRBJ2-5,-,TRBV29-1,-,CSVPGETQYF,TGCAGCGTTCCCGGGGAGACCCAGTACTTC
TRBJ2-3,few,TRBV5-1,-,CASSLYRADTQYF,TGCGCCAGCAGCTTGTACAGGGCGGATACGCAGTATTTT
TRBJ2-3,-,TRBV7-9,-,CASSSIGAGPRSDTQYF,TGTGCCAGCAGCTCCATTGGGGCAGGCCCGCGATCAGATACGCAGTATTTT
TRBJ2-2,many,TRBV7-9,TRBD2,CASSLMPGGRTGELFF,TGTGCCAGCAGCTTAATGCCGGGGGGGCGAACCGGGGAGCTGTTTTTT
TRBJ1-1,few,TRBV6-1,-,CASRQVEAFF,TGTGCCAGCAGACAGGTTGAAGCTTTCTTT
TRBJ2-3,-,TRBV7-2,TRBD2,CASSLRRSGDRKDTQYF,TGTGCCAGCAGCTTAAGGAGAAGCGGGGATCGGAAAGATACGCAGTATTTT
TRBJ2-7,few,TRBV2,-,CASSDIQGPYEQYF,TGTGCCAGCAGTGATATACAGGGTCCCTACGAGCAGTACTTC
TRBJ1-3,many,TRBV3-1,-,CASSHGAGGNTIYF,TGTGCCAGCAGCCACGGGGCGGGAGGAAACACCATATATTTT
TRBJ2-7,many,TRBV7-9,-,CASSLGRGTPYEQYF,TGTGCCAGCAGCTTAGGGAGAGGGACACCCTACGAGCAGTACTTC
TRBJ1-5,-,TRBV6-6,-,CASSYSRGGSNQPQHF,TGTGCCAGCAGTTACTCAAGGGGAGGTAGCAATCAGCCCCAGCATTTT
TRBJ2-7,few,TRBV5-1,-,CASSLTSPPYEQYF,TGCGCCAGCAGCTTGACTAGTCCCCCCTACGAGCAGTACTTC
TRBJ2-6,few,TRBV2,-,CASNYSPSGANVLTF,TGTGCCAGCAACTACAGTCCCTCTGGGGCCAACGTCCTGACTTTC
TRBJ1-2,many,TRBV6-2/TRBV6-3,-,CASRQTGSFYGYTF,TGTGCCAGCAGACAAACAGGGAGCTTCTATGGCTACACCTTC
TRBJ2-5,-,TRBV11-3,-,CASSPGTTGETQYF,TGTGCCAGCAGCCCGGGAACCACCGGGGAGACCCAGTACTTC
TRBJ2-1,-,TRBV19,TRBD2,CASSSDAGGVNNEQFF,TGTGCCAGTAGTTCGGACGCGGGAGGCGTGAACAATGAGCAGTTCTTC
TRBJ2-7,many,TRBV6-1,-,CASTRPGGYEQYF,TGTGCCAGCACCCGACCCGGTGGCTACGAGCAGTACTTC
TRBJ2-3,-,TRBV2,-,CASSETPSTDTQYF,TGTGCCAGCAGTGAAACTCCTAGCACAGATACGCAGTATTTT
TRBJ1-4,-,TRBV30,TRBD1,CAWGIGTDEKLFF,TGTGCCTGGGGGATCGGGACAGATGAAAAACTGTTTTTT
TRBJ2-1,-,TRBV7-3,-,CASSLKGLNEQFF,TGTGCCAGCAGCTTAAAGGGGCTCAATGAGCAGTTCTTC
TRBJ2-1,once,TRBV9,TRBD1,CASSDDRGGQFF,TGTGCCAGCAGCGACGACAGGGGAGGGCAGTTCTTC
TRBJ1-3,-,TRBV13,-,CASSLGGAGIGNTIYF,TGTGCCAGCAGCTTAGGGGGAGCAGGGATCGGAAACACCATATATTTT
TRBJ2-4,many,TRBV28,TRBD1,CASTHRRSTGLNIQYF,TGTGCCAGCACCCACAGGCGGTCGACAGGGTTAAACATTCAGTACTTC
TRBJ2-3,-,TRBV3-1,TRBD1,CASSPWDRGDTQYF,TGTGCCAGCAGCCCCTGGGACAGGGGAGATACGCAGTATTTT
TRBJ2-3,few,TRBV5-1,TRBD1,CASSLVGQLTDTQYF,TGCGCCAGCAGCTTGGTGGGACAGCTCACAGATACGCAGTATTTT
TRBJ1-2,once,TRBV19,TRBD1,CASTPTGTGAYGYTF,TGTGCCAGTACCCCCACCGGGACAGGCGCCTATGGCTACACCTTC